One TCR beta chain is described in this entry. It was considered stable Graves' hyperthyroidism when ophthalmopathy did not progress within 18 months. The study based diagnoses on clinical symptoms, serum thyroxine and TRAb, thyroid ultrasound and orbital computed tomography. This sample is part of a study of T cells in Graves' hyperthyroidism and ophthalmopathy. J lost 2 bases, V lost 5 bases, and 3 bases had no gene match. This CDR3 is built from 13 residues. Germline loops: CDR1 GTSNPN, CDR2 SVGIG (reference sequence). Amplification of TCR beta CDR3 regions used RNA as the template. First-round RT-PCR with HTBI primers amplified the TCR CDR3 region. In TCRdb, the multiplex PCR reads were re-called with MiXCR into one record per CDR3 protein. The sample lists about 590,000 distinct CDR3 sequences, approximately 15% occurring once.

The chain uses TRBV30 and TRBJ2-7, with 10 bases that match TRBD2. Input material: blood. This TCR was sampled from a woman aged 25 to 45 with Graves' hyperthyroidism. CDR3 sequence reads: CAWGLAGAYEQYF. The CDR3 DNA reads TGTGCCTGGGGGCTAGCGGGGGCCTACGAGCAGTACTTC. The variable domain in full, completed from reference TRBV30 and TRBJ2-7, reads SQTIHQWPATLVQPVGSPLSLECTVEGTSNPNLYWYRQAAGRGLQLLFYSVGIGQISSEVPQNLSASRPQDRQFILSSKKLLLSDSGFYLCAWGLAGAYEQYFGPGTRLTVT.